The rows below give T cell receptor beta chains drawn from one sample of a study of blood T cell repertoires in COVID-19. Method: immunoSEQ multiplex PCR; TCRdb's copy keeps in-frame clones and lacks some. This sample carries approximately 250,000 clones, about 88% of them seen once, and the ten largest clones take about an eighth. The sample comprised peripheral blood. The receptors derive from a woman in her sixties or seventies with COVID-19, enrolled during active disease. The CDR3 runs from the conserved cysteine through the conserved F or W. Each record gives: V gene, clone size, J gene, D gene, CDR3 DNA, CDR3 protein. The D gene is left open where the match is weak. Where a row states a size, it is once, few, many or the class of an expanded clone; other rows omit it.

TRBV2	.	TRBJ1-1	.	TGTGCCAGGGCGGGGCTTGAAGCTTTCTTT	CARAGLEAFF
TRBV5-8	.	TRBJ2-1	TRBD2	TGTGCCAGCAGCTTGGCGCCGGGACTAGCGGTCTACAATGAGCAGTTCTTC	CASSLAPGLAVYNEQFF
TRBV28	once	TRBJ1-1	.	TGTGCCAGCAGTTTACCCCTTGGGGGGAGCTACATGAACACTGAAGCTTTCTTT	CASSLPLGGSYMNTEAFF
TRBV10-3	.	TRBJ2-1	TRBD1	TGTGCCATCAGACAGGGGACCCTAAATGAGCAGTTCTTC	CAIRQGTLNEQFF
TRBV6-5	.	TRBJ2-2	.	TGTGCCAGCAGTTACGAGGGCCCCTCGGTGCAGCTGTTTTTT	CASSYEGPSVQLFF
TRBV30	.	TRBJ1-1	.	TGTGCCTGGAGTGTGGGGGGAGGGACTGAAGCTTTCTTT	CAWSVGGGTEAFF
TRBV5-1	.	TRBJ2-5	.	TGCGCCAGCAGCTTAAACGGGGTAAAGGGCGAGACCCAGTACTTC	CASSLNGVKGETQYF
TRBV19	.	TRBJ1-5	.	TGTGCCAGTAGTATAGGAGTGAGGGGAGGGGGTAGCAATCAGCCCCAGCATTTT	CASSIGVRGGGSNQPQHF
TRBV27	.	TRBJ2-1	.	TGTGCCAGCAGTTTATCGATTCAGCGGACGAGCTCCTACAATGAGCAGTTCTTC	CASSLSIQRTSSYNEQFF
TRBV5-8	.	TRBJ2-7	.	TGTGCCAGCAGCCGTCTGAGAAACGAGCAGTACTTC	CASSRLRNEQYF
TRBV24-1	.	TRBJ2-3	TRBD1	TGTGCCACCAGTGATCCCCGACAGGGGATGGGCACAGATACGCAGTATTTT	CATSDPRQGMGTDTQYF
TRBV5-6	.	TRBJ1-4	TRBD1	TGTGCCAGCAGCTTGGGGACAGGGTTTGGAGAAAAACTGTTTTTT	CASSLGTGFGEKLFF
TRBV14	few	TRBJ2-3	TRBD2	TGTGCCAGCAGCTGGGGACTAGCGGGGGCCGCTTTTGAATGGTATTTT	CASSWGLAGAAFEWYF
TRBV28	.	TRBJ1-2	TRBD1	TGTGCCAGCAGTAATACAGGGGCTAGGGGCTACACCTTC	CASSNTGARGYTF
TRBV5-1	.	TRBJ2-7	TRBD1	TGCGCCAGCAGCTTGGGAGTAGGGGGCGTTGAGCAGTACTTC	CASSLGVGGVEQYF
TRBV3-1/TRBV3-2	.	TRBJ2-3	.	TGTGCCAGCAGCCCCCTTGAGGTACGAAAAGATACGCAGTATTTT	CASSPLEVRKDTQYF
TRBV7-9	.	TRBJ2-1	.	TGTGCCAGCAGGAACGGGGGGCAAGGTGAGCAGTTCTTC	CASRNGGQGEQFF
TRBV7-2	.	TRBJ1-1	.	TGTGCCAGCACCTGGGCTTCGAACACTGAAGCTTTCTTT	CASTWASNTEAFF
TRBV27	.	TRBJ2-3	.	TGTGCCAGCAGTTTATTAGGGGGGGCGGTAGATACGCAGTATTTT	CASSLLGGAVDTQYF
TRBV6-5	.	TRBJ1-1	.	TGTGCCAGCAGTTACTCACAGGGAAGAAACACTGAAGCTTTCTTT	CASSYSQGRNTEAFF
TRBV21-1	once	TRBJ1-5	.	TGTGCCAGCAGCACTACCTGCCGGACAGGGAAGGGGCAGCCCCAGCATTTT	CASSTTCRTGKGQPQHF
TRBV9	.	TRBJ2-3	TRBD2	TGTGCCTCCTCGGGCGGGGGGAGCACAGATACGCAGTATTTT	CASSGGGSTDTQYF
TRBV2	.	TRBJ1-4	TRBD1	TGTGCCAGCGGACAGGGAATCGGAAATGAAAAACTGTTTTTT	CASGQGIGNEKLFF
TRBV10-2	.	TRBJ1-3	.	TGCGCCAGCAGTGAGTGGGTACGGGCTGGAAACACCATATATTTT	CASSEWVRAGNTIYF
TRBV24-1	.	TRBJ2-1	TRBD2	TGTGCCACCAGATCTAGCGGCTCCTACAATGAGCAGTTCTTC	CATRSSGSYNEQFF
TRBV5-1	.	TRBJ1-1	TRBD1	TGCGCCAGCAGCTCAGGGGGAGGCACTGAAGCTTTCTTT	CASSSGGGTEAFF
TRBV9	.	TRBJ2-5	.	TGTGCCAGCAGCGTAGAGGCAGGATACTTCCAAGAGACCCAGTACTTC	CASSVEAGYFQETQYF
TRBV20-1	.	TRBJ2-6	TRBD1	TGCAGTGCTAGTGGACAGGGCTCCGGGGCCAACGTCCTGACTTTC	CSASGQGSGANVLTF
TRBV5-1	.	TRBJ2-3	.	TGCGCCAGCAGCCCTGGGCCCACAGATACGCAGTATTTT	CASSPGPTDTQYF
TRBV18	.	TRBJ1-3	TRBD1	TGTGCCAGCTCAAGGGGACAGGGGAACTCTGGAAACACCATATATTTT	CASSRGQGNSGNTIYF
TRBV6-5	.	TRBJ1-4	.	TGTGCCAGCAGTCAGAGACACGGTAATGAAAAACTGTTTTTT	CASSQRHGNEKLFF
TRBV5-1	.	TRBJ1-4	TRBD1	TGCGCCAGCAGCTTGGAGGCCGGACAGAGGGGGCTTAGTGAAAAACTGTTTTTT	CASSLEAGQRGLSEKLFF
TRBV7-2	.	TRBJ1-4	TRBD1	TGTGCCAGCAGCCTAGGACAGGGTAATGAAAAACTGTTTTTT	CASSLGQGNEKLFF
TRBV7-9	.	TRBJ1-2	TRBD1	TGTGCCAGCAGCTCTCCCCGGACAGGGGGCGATGGCTACACCTTC	CASSSPRTGGDGYTF
TRBV14	.	TRBJ2-7	.	TGTGCCAGCAGCCAGGTCCGGAGAGAGCAGTACTTC	CASSQVRREQYF
TRBV11-1	.	TRBJ2-2	.	TGTGCCAGCAGCTTAGTCGGCGGGACCGGGGAGCTGTTTTTT	CASSLVGGTGELFF
TRBV7-2	.	TRBJ2-6	.	TGTGCCAGCAGCTTCAGGGAGGATGGGGCCAACGTCCTGACTTTC	CASSFREDGANVLTF
TRBV7-9	few	TRBJ1-2	TRBD1	TGTGCCAGCAGCTTGGGACAGGGGGCGCCCGGCTACACCTTC	CASSLGQGAPGYTF
TRBV7-8	.	TRBJ2-1	TRBD1	TGTGCCAGCAGCCCCGGGACAGGGGGCTACAATGAGCAGTTCTTC	CASSPGTGGYNEQFF
TRBV5-6	.	TRBJ1-5	TRBD1	TGTGCCAGCAGCGGGACGGACAGGGAGGGTCAGCCCCAGCATTTT	CASSGTDREGQPQHF
TRBV24-1	.	TRBJ2-1	TRBD2	TGTGCCACCAGTCATACCGGGACTAGAAATGAGCAGTTCTTC	CATSHTGTRNEQFF
TRBV4-1	.	TRBJ2-4	TRBD2	TGCGCCAGCAGACCGACTAGCGGAGGAACCATAAACATTCAGTACTTC	CASRPTSGGTINIQYF
TRBV28	.	TRBJ2-3	TRBD2	TGTGCCAGCCATCGGACTAGCGGGGGCACAGATACGCAGTATTTT	CASHRTSGGTDTQYF
TRBV24-1	.	TRBJ1-5	.	TGTGCCACCAGTGACTGGACATCAAATCAGCCCCAGCATTTT	CATSDWTSNQPQHF
TRBV10-3	.	TRBJ1-2	.	TGTGCCATCAGTGTGGCCCTCGGGGGTGGCTACACCTTC	CAISVALGGGYTF
TRBV6-1	.	TRBJ1-2	.	TGTGCCAGCAGTGAAGCGCTGGGGAGGGGCTACACCTTC	CASSEALGRGYTF
TRBV10-1	.	TRBJ1-2	.	TGCGCCAGCAGTGATGGCAGGCCCTATGGCTACACCTTC	CASSDGRPYGYTF
TRBV9	.	TRBJ1-1	.	TGTGCCAGCAGCCCCCCTTTGGGGCCGAACACTGAAGCTTTCTTT	CASSPPLGPNTEAFF
TRBV28	.	TRBJ2-5	.	TGTGCCAGCAGTCTCCCCCTAGTGACTAAGGGGGTCCAGTACTTC	CASSLPLVTKGVQYF
TRBV5-1	.	TRBJ2-7	TRBD2	TGCGCCAGCAGCTTGAGCGGGGGGGTCTACGAGCAGTACTTC	CASSLSGGVYEQYF
TRBV6-6	.	TRBJ1-1	.	TGTGCCAGCAGTTACTCGAAGGGGTACGACACTGAAGCTTTCTTT	CASSYSKGYDTEAFF
TRBV12-5	once	TRBJ2-7	.	TGTGCTAGTGGCCTTGCCGGGGGCTCCTACGAGCAGTACTTC	CASGLAGGSYEQYF
TRBV6-1	.	TRBJ1-1	.	TGTGCCAGCAGTCGCCCGACTCAACTGAACACTGAAGCTTTCTTT	CASSRPTQLNTEAFF
TRBV9	.	TRBJ2-3	.	TGTGCCAGCAGCGCCCGGGGACTTCGCACAGATACGCAGTATTTT	CASSARGLRTDTQYF
TRBV6-5	.	TRBJ1-2	.	TGTGCCAACCTACCAGCGGGGGGGACCTATGGCTACACCTTC	CANLPAGGTYGYTF
TRBV6-5	once	TRBJ1-2	TRBD1	TGTGCCAGCACCCGGGACAGGGAAGACTATGGCTACACCTTC	CASTRDREDYGYTF
TRBV4-1	.	TRBJ2-1	TRBD1	TGCGCCAGCAGCCAAGGGACAGGGAACAATGAGCAGTTCTTC	CASSQGTGNNEQFF
TRBV27	.	TRBJ1-1	TRBD1	TGTGCCAGCAGTTTATCGGGACAGGGGCTTACTGAAGCTTTCTTT	CASSLSGQGLTEAFF
TRBV7-9	.	TRBJ1-6	.	TGTGCCAGCAGCTTCGAGGGGGATTCACCCCTCCACTTT	CASSFEGDSPLHF